This T cell receptor (beta chain) was sequenced for a study of blood T cell repertoires in COVID-19. At the level of the study: Acute-phase and convalescent COVID-19 samples originated in the United States, Italy and Spain. The analysed material was cDNA or gDNA that came from T cells, B-cell-depleted T cells, or PBMCs.

Researchers sorted participants into cohorts using their self-reported clinical history. Donors in Cohort 3 counted as recovered after two negative PCRs, clearance, or symptom resolution. Using immunoSEQ multiplex PCR, the repertoire was profiled, and TCRdb retains in-frame clones only, with some absent. The repertoire holds about 100,000 clones, with around 86% as singletons. This CDR3 comprises 17 residues. V lost 1 base, J lost 5 bases, and 9 bases stayed unmatched. Germline CDR1 is SGHTS and CDR2 is YDEGEE. The receptor was isolated from a woman aged 45-65 years who had recovered from COVID-19. The specimen was PBMCs or T cells enriched from blood (not recorded which). The chain employs TRBV5-8 and TRBJ2-3, with 11 bases identical to TRBD2. Here the CDR3 reads CASSLKLAGGRGDTQYF. The CDR3 region has the DNA TGTGCCAGCAGCTTGAAGCTAGCGGGGGGCCGCGGAGATACGCAGTATTTT.